One sample yielded the 9 T cell receptor beta chains listed below, sequenced in a study of T cell responses to AZD1222 COVID-19 vaccine. The repertoire was sequenced with immunoSEQ multiplex PCR; TCRdb's copy has only in-frame clones and lacks some. The sample comprises 100,000 or so clones, roughly 92% of which are singletons, and around 4.3% rests with the top ten. The starting material was peripheral blood, obtained on day 0 of AZD1222 vaccination. The source is an adult in good health.

The gene calls are TRBV29-1 and TRBJ1-2, with TRBD1 matching 9 bases. Germline V lookup: CDR1 SQVTM, CDR2 ANQGSEA. There are 16 residues in the CDR3. V was pared by 6 bases and J by 4 bases, with 15 bases of the junction left unmatched. Written as DNA, the CDR3 is TGCAGCGTAACTTTAGGGACAGGGATTTCTTCCTATGGCTACACCTTC. Its translation: CSVTLGTGISSYGYTF.

The V call is TRBV5-1, the J call TRBJ2-7; TRBD2 is a possible D gene (5 bases). Germline V lookup: CDR1 SGHRS, CDR2 YFSETQ. The CDR3 is made up of 16 amino acids. Trimming stripped 0 bases from V and 0 bases from J, with 13 bases between. The CDR3 coding sequence is TGCGCCAGCAGCTTGGAGGCCTCCGGGGTCTCCTACGAGCAGTACTTC. It encodes CASSLEASGVSYEQYF.

This clone showed up just a few times. V gene TRBV7-8 combines with J gene TRBJ2-1; 7 nucleotides align to TRBD1. The trim removed 5 bases at V and 7 bases at J, leaving 5 bases unmatched. Germline assignment: CDR1 SGHVS and CDR2 FQNEAQ. There are 13 residues in the CDR3. The CDR3 here is CASSTDRANEQFF. In DNA, the CDR3 is TGTGCCAGCAGCACAGACAGGGCGAATGAGCAGTTCTTC.

The V call is TRBV3-1 (or the pseudogene TRBV3-2), the J call TRBJ2-3; 8 bases line up with TRBD1. Germline lookup yields CDR1 LGHDT and CDR2 YNNKEL (reference sequence). This CDR3 contains 16 residues. V trimming: 0 bases; J trimming: 1 base; junction bases outside the gene matches: 3. The CDR3 nucleotides are TGTGCCAGCAGCCAAGAGGTGGGACAGGGCACAGATACGCAGTATTTT. This gives the protein CASSQEVGQGTDTQYF.

The sample holds one count of this clone. The chain is built from TRBV7-6 and TRBJ2-3, with D perhaps TRBD2 (7 bases). The CDR3 contains 17 residues. The V gene lost 5 bases and the J gene lost 5 bases, with 23 bases spanning the gap. Germline CDR1 reads SGHVS; CDR2 reads FNYEAQ. CDR3 loop: CASSGFERGGAGDTQYF. Written as DNA, the CDR3 is TGTGCCAGCAGCGGCTTCGAGAGGGGGGGGGCTGGAGATACGCAGTATTTT.

This chain uses TRBV5-8 with TRBJ2-3; D uncertain. V lost 0 bases to trimming and J lost 4 bases, with 18 bases between them. In germline, CDR1 is SGHTS, CDR2 YDEGEE. The CDR3 extends over 17 amino acids. The CDR3 loop reads CASSLALVVKGSDTQYF. CDR3 DNA sequence: TGTGCCAGCAGCTTGGCACTCGTAGTAAAGGGCTCAGATACGCAGTATTTT.

The chain combines TRBV7-9 with TRBJ1-1, with 10 nucleotides matching TRBD1. The CDR3 covers 16 residues. Looked up from germline, CDR1 is SEHNR and CDR2 is FQNEAQ (reference sequence). The V gene end was trimmed by 5 bases and the J gene end by 0 bases; junction bases not matched to a gene: 6. CDR3 region: CASSHGTGAMNTEAFF. The CDR3 DNA follows: TGTGCCAGCAGCCACGGGACAGGGGCCATGAACACTGAAGCTTTCTTT.

This clone was picked up a small number of times. This chain connects TRBV2 to TRBJ2-3; possible D gene TRBD2, 6 bases. The CDR3 runs 12 residues. Deletions cut 6 bases from V and 5 bases from J, with 9 bases between. Germline CDR1 is SNHLY and CDR2 is FYNNEI. The CDR3 protein is CASSLARDTQYF. In nucleotides, the CDR3 is TGTGCCAGCAGCCTAGCGAGAGATACGCAGTATTTT. The full variable domain, rest sourced from reference TRBV2 and TRBJ2-3, is EPEVTQTPSHQVTQMGQEVILRCVPISNHLYFYWYRQILGQKVEFLVSFYNNEISEKSEIFDDQFSVERPDGSNFTLKIRSTKLEDSAMYFCASSLARDTQYFGPGTRLTVL.

This rearrangement joins TRBV6-6 to TRBJ1-1, with D perhaps TRBD1 (5 bases). Per germline, CDR1 MNHNY and CDR2 SVGAGI (reference sequence). This CDR3 spans 16 amino acids. The V gene lost 0 bases and the J gene lost 1 base, with 12 bases spanning the gap. The CDR3 here is CASSYSIVGRNTEAFF. As DNA, the CDR3 is TGTGCCAGCAGTTACTCGATAGTGGGGCGGAACACTGAAGCTTTCTTT.